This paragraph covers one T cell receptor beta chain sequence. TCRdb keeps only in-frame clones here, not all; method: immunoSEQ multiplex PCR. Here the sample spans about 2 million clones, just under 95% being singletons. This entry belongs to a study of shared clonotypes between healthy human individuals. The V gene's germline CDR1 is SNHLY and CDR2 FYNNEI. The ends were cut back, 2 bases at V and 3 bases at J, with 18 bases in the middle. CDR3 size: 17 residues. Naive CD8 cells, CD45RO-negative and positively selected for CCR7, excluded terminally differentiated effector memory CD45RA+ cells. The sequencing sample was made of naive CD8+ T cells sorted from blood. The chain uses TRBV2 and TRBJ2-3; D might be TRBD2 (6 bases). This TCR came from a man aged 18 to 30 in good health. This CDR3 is CASSEWRGEKVTDTQYF. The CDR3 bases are TGTGCCAGCAGTGAATGGCGCGGGGAGAAGGTGACAGATACGCAGTATTTT. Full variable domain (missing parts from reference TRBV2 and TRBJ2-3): EPEVTQTPSHQVTQMGQEVILRCVPISNHLYFYWYRQILGQKVEFLVSFYNNEISEKSEIFDDQFSVERPDGSNFTLKIRSTKLEDSAMYFCASSEWRGEKVTDTQYFGPGTRLTVL.